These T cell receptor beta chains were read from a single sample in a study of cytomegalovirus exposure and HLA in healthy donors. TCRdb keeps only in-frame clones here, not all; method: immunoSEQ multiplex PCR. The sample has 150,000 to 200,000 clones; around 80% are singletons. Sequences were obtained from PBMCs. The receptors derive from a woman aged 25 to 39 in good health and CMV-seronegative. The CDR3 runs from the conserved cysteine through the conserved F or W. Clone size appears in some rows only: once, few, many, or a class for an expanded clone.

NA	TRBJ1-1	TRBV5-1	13	CASSTGGNTEAFF
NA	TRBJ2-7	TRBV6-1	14	CASIVVLGEYEQYF
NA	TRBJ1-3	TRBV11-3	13	CASSLSEGNTIYF
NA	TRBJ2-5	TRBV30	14	CAWTLGGSQETQYF
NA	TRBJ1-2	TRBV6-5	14	CASSYSPGQGGYTF
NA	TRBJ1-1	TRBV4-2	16	CASSQEVGELNTEAFF
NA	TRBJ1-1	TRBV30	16	CAWSVLGRGLFTEAFF
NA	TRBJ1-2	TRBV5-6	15	CASSLLRDQGDGYTF
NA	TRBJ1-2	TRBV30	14	CAWARWQSNYGYTF
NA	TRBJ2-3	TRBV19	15	CASSIQGQGTDTQYF
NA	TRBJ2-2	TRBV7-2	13	CATWDRDTGELFF
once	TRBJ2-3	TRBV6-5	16	CASSYVSTQAGGLPYF
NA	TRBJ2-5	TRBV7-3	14	CASSLTGTEETQYF
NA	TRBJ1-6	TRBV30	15	CAWSVRGGRNSPLHF
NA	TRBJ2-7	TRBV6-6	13	CASKVTGSYEQYF
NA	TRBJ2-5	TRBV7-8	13	CASSARTGVTQYF